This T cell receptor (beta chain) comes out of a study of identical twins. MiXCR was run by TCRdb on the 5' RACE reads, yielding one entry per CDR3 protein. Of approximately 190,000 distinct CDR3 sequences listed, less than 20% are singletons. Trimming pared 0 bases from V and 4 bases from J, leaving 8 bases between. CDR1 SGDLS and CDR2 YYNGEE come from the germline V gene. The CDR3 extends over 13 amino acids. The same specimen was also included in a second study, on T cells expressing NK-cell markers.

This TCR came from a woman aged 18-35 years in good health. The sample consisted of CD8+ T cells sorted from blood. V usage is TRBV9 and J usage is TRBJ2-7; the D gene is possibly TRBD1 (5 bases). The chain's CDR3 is CASSVAAGYEQYF. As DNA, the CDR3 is TGTGCCAGCAGCGTAGCCGCAGGGTACGAGCAGTACTTC. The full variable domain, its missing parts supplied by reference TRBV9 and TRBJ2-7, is DSGVTQTPKHLITATGQRVTLRCSPRSGDLSVYWYQQSLDQGLQFLIQYYNGEERAKGNILERFSAQQFPDLHSELNLSSLELGDSALYFCASSVAAGYEQYFGPGTRLTVT.